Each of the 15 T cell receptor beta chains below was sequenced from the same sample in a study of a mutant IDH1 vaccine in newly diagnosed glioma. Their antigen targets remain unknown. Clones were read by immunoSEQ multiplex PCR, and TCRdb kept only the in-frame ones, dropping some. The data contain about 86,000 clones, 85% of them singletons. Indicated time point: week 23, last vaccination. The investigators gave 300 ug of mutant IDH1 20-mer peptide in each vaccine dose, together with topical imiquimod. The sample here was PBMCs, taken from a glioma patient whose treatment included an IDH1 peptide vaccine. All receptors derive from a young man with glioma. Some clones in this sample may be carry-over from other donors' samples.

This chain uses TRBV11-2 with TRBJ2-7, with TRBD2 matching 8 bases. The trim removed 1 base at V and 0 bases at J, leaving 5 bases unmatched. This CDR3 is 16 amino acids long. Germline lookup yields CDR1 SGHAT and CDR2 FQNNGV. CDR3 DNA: TGTGCCAGCAGCTTAGTAACTAGCGGAGGCTCCTACGAGCAGTACTTC. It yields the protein CASSLVTSGGSYEQYF.

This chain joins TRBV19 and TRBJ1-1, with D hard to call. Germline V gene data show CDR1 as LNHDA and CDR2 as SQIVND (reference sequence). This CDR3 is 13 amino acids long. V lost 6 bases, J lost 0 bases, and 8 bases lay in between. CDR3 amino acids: CASRNTMNTEAFF. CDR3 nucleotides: TGTGCCAGTAGAAACACCATGAACACTGAAGCTTTCTTT.

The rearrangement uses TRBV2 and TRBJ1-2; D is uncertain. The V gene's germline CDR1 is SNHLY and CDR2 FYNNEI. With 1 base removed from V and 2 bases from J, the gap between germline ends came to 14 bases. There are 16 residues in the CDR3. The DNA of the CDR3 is TGTGCCAGCAGTGAAGGCGGCCCGGCAGTGAACTATGGCTACACCTTC. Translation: CASSEGGPAVNYGYTF.

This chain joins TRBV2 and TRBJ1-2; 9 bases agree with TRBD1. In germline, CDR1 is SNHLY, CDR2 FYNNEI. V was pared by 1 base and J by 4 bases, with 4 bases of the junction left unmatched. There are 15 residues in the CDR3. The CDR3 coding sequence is TGTGCCAGCAGTGAAGAACAGGGGGCCTTCTATGGCTACACCTTC. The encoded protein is CASSEEQGAFYGYTF.

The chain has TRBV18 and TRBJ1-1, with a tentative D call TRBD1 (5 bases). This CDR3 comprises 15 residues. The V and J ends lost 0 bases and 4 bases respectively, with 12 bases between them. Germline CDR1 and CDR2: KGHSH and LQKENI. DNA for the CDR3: TGTGCCAGCTCACCACCTCAGGGTCAAGGCACTGAAGCTTTCTTT. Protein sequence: CASSPPQGQGTEAFF.

CDR3: CSVIDRANYGYTF. The CDR3 region has the DNA TGCAGCGTGATCGACAGGGCTAACTATGGCTACACCTTC. This chain uses TRBV29-1 with TRBJ1-2, with 7 bases matching TRBD1. CDR3 length equals 13 residues. V shed 6 bases, J shed 0 bases, and the junction held 4 bases outside the gene matches. Per the germline V gene, CDR1 is SQVTM and CDR2 is ANQGSEA.

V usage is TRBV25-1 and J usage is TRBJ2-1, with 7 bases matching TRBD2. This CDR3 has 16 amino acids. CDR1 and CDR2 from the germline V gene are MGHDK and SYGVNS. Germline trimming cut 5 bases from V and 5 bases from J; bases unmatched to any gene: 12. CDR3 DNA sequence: TGTGCCAGCAGTTCCATCGGGACTACTATAAACAATGAGCAGTTCTTC. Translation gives CASSSIGTTINNEQFF.

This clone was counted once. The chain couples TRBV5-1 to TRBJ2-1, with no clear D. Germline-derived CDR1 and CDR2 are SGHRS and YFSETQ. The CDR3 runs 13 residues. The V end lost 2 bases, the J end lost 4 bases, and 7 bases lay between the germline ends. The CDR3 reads CASSFSDYNEQFF. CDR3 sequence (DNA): TGCGCCAGCAGCTTTTCAGATTACAATGAGCAGTTCTTC.

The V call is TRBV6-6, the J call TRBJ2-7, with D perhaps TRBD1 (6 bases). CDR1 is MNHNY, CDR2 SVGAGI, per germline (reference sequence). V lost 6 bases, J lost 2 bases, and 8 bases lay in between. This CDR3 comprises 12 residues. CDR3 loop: CASRGTPYEQYF. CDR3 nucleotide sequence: TGTGCCAGCAGAGGGACACCCTACGAGCAGTACTTC.

The CDR3 DNA sequence: TGTGCCAGCAGTGCGGGACTAGCTGGAGAGACCCAGTACTTC. It is translated as CASSAGLAGETQYF. This chain uses TRBV2 with TRBJ2-5, with TRBD2 matching 9 bases. Germline V gene lookup returns CDR1 SNHLY and CDR2 FYNNEI. After removal of 4 bases from V and 4 bases from J, the junction contained 4 bases not matched to a gene. The CDR3 is 14 amino acids.

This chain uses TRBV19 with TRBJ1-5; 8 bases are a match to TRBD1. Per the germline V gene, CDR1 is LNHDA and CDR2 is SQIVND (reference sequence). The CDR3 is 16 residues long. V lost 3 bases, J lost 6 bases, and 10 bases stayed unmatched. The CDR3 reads CASSMFGQGASQPQHF. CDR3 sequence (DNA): TGTGCCAGTAGTATGTTCGGCCAGGGGGCGAGTCAGCCCCAGCATTTT.

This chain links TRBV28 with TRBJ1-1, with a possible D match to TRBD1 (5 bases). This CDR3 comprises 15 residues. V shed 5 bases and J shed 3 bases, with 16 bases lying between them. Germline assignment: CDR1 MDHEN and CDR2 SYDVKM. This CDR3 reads CASSPTGNQDTEAFF. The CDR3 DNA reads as TGTGCCAGCAGTCCCACAGGAAATCAGGACACTGAAGCTTTCTTT.

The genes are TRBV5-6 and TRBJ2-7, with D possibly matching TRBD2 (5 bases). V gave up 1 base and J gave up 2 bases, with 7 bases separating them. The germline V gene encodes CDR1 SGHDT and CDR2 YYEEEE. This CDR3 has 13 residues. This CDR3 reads CASSLRGAYEQYF. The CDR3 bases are TGTGCCAGCAGCTTGCGGGGAGCCTACGAGCAGTACTTC.

CDR3 sequence (DNA): TGTGCCACCAGCAGAGTCGCGATATTAGGCGTCTCTGGGGCCAACGTCCTGACTTTC. Translating gives CATSRVAILGVSGANVLTF. The V call is TRBV15, the J call TRBJ2-6; D remains unclear. V was cut by 1 base and J by 0 bases, with 16 bases left in between. This CDR3 region has 19 residues. CDR1 LNHNV and CDR2 YYDKDF come from the germline V gene (reference sequence).

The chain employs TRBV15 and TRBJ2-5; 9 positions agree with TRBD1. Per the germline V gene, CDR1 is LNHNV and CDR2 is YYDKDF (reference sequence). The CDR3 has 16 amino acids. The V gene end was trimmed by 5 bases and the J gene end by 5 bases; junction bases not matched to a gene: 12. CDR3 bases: TGTGCCACCAGCGCCCAAACAGGGGGCGAAGGGGAGACCCAGTACTTC. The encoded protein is CATSAQTGGEGETQYF.